The rows below give T cell receptor beta chains drawn from one sample of a study of shared clonotypes between healthy human individuals. Using immunoSEQ multiplex PCR, the repertoire was profiled, and TCRdb retains in-frame clones only, with some absent. The data hold 450,000 to 600,000 clones, with less than 80% observed a single time. The specimen was PBMCs. These receptors originate from a woman in her thirties or forties in good health. Some clones in this sample may be carry-over from other donors' samples. The CDR3 runs from the conserved cysteine through the conserved F or W. Fields, in order: D gene, V gene, clone size, J gene, CDR3 DNA, CDR3 protein. A D gene is named only where the DNA matches it firmly. Expanded clones get a size class; other rows say once, few or many, or leave the size out.

d_call: -; v_call: TRBV6-1; clone_size: -; j_call: TRBJ1-5; cdr3_nt: TGTGCCAGCAGTAACCCCTCAGGAAGCAATCAGCCCCAGCATTTT; cdr3_aa: CASSNPSGSNQPQHF
d_call: -; v_call: TRBV7-3; clone_size: -; j_call: TRBJ2-3; cdr3_nt: TGTGCCAGCAGCTACGACACAAACACAGATACGCAGTATTTT; cdr3_aa: CASSYDTNTDTQYF
d_call: -; v_call: TRBV5-8; clone_size: -; j_call: TRBJ2-7; cdr3_nt: TGTGCCAGCATCCAAGTGGGGGGGCCGTACGAGCAGTACTTC; cdr3_aa: CASIQVGGPYEQYF
d_call: TRBD1; v_call: TRBV18; clone_size: -; j_call: TRBJ1-4; cdr3_nt: TGTGCCAGCTCACCACCGACAGGGCTTAATGAAAAACTGTTTTTT; cdr3_aa: CASSPPTGLNEKLFF
d_call: -; v_call: TRBV28; clone_size: -; j_call: TRBJ1-1; cdr3_nt: TGTGCCAGCAGTTTGGGCGGGGGCGCCGGCACTGAAGCTTTCTTT; cdr3_aa: CASSLGGGAGTEAFF
d_call: -; v_call: TRBV19; clone_size: -; j_call: TRBJ1-5; cdr3_nt: TGTGCCAGTAGTATAGATCGTGGGGGGCCCCAGCCCCAGCATTTT; cdr3_aa: CASSIDRGGPQPQHF
d_call: TRBD1; v_call: TRBV7-9; clone_size: -; j_call: TRBJ1-2; cdr3_nt: TGTGCCAGCAGCTCAGAGGTCCGGGACAGGGGGGAGATTGGCTACACCTTC; cdr3_aa: CASSSEVRDRGEIGYTF
d_call: -; v_call: TRBV27; clone_size: -; j_call: TRBJ1-4; cdr3_nt: TGTGCCAGCAGTACCCCGGGGAACGGGGAAAAACTGTTTTTT; cdr3_aa: CASSTPGNGEKLFF
d_call: -; v_call: TRBV5-5; clone_size: -; j_call: TRBJ1-2; cdr3_nt: TGTGCCAGCAGCTTGGGGCAAGGCAACTATGGCTACACCTTC; cdr3_aa: CASSLGQGNYGYTF
d_call: TRBD1; v_call: TRBV19; clone_size: -; j_call: TRBJ2-4; cdr3_nt: TGTGCCAGTAGGGAGACAGGGGTTAACATTCAGTACTTC; cdr3_aa: CASRETGVNIQYF
d_call: -; v_call: TRBV7-9; clone_size: -; j_call: TRBJ2-1; cdr3_nt: TGTGCCAGCAGCTTATTCCTAGCGACCTACAATGAGCAGTTCTTC; cdr3_aa: CASSLFLATYNEQFF
d_call: -; v_call: TRBV18; clone_size: -; j_call: TRBJ2-3; cdr3_nt: TGTGCCAGCTCACCATCGGCTAGGACAGATACGCAGTATTTT; cdr3_aa: CASSPSARTDTQYF
d_call: -; v_call: TRBV29-1; clone_size: -; j_call: TRBJ2-7; cdr3_nt: TGCAGCGTTGAAGCGGGGAAACACGAGCAGTACTTC; cdr3_aa: CSVEAGKHEQYF
d_call: -; v_call: TRBV15; clone_size: -; j_call: TRBJ2-5; cdr3_nt: TGTGCCACCAGCAGAGAAATTTTGTTGGGGGAGACCCAGTACTTC; cdr3_aa: CATSREILLGETQYF
d_call: TRBD1; v_call: TRBV15; clone_size: -; j_call: TRBJ1-2; cdr3_nt: TGTGCCACCAGCAGACGAGTTATTTACACCCCAGGGGGCTATGGCTACACCTTC; cdr3_aa: CATSRRVIYTPGGYGYTF
d_call: TRBD2; v_call: TRBV14; clone_size: -; j_call: TRBJ2-1; cdr3_nt: TGTGCCAGCGGACGGACTAGCGGGAGGATCGATGAGCAGTTCTTC; cdr3_aa: CASGRTSGRIDEQFF
d_call: -; v_call: TRBV5-1; clone_size: many; j_call: TRBJ2-3; cdr3_nt: TGCGCCAGCAGCCGAACGCGGGATACGCAGTATTTT; cdr3_aa: CASSRTRDTQYF
d_call: -; v_call: TRBV7-3; clone_size: -; j_call: TRBJ1-1; cdr3_nt: TGTGCCAGCAGCTTAAGGGGGTCGCCTCTGAACACTGAAGCTTTCTTT; cdr3_aa: CASSLRGSPLNTEAFF
d_call: -; v_call: TRBV5-1; clone_size: -; j_call: TRBJ2-7; cdr3_nt: TGCGCCAGCAGCTCGGCCCTCAGCTCCTACGAGCAGTACTTC; cdr3_aa: CASSSALSSYEQYF
d_call: TRBD1; v_call: TRBV7-3; clone_size: -; j_call: TRBJ2-5; cdr3_nt: TGTGCCAGCAGCCCCGGGACAGGGCTTGGGGAGACCCAGTACTTC; cdr3_aa: CASSPGTGLGETQYF
d_call: -; v_call: TRBV30; clone_size: -; j_call: TRBJ1-2; cdr3_nt: TGTGCCTGGAGGGCCTCAGTTGTGGGCTACACCTTC; cdr3_aa: CAWRASVVGYTF
d_call: TRBD1; v_call: TRBV5-1; clone_size: -; j_call: TRBJ2-2; cdr3_nt: TGCGCCAGCAGCTGGGACAGTACAACCGGGGAGCTGTTTTTT; cdr3_aa: CASSWDSTTGELFF
d_call: -; v_call: TRBV5-1; clone_size: -; j_call: TRBJ2-6; cdr3_nt: TGCGCCAGCAGGGATTCAGGGGCCAACGTCCTGACTTTC; cdr3_aa: CASRDSGANVLTF
d_call: TRBD1; v_call: TRBV27; clone_size: -; j_call: TRBJ2-1; cdr3_nt: TGTGCCAGCAGCAGGACAGGGGTCGGCAACAATGAGCAGTTCTTC; cdr3_aa: CASSRTGVGNNEQFF
d_call: -; v_call: TRBV6-1; clone_size: once; j_call: TRBJ1-1; cdr3_nt: TGTGCCAGCAGTGACACAGGGACTGTTAACACTGAAGCTTTCTTT; cdr3_aa: CASSDTGTVNTEAFF
d_call: TRBD1; v_call: TRBV6-5; clone_size: -; j_call: TRBJ2-7; cdr3_nt: TGTGCCAGCAGTGTCACAGGGGAAGGACCTAACGAGCAGTACTTC; cdr3_aa: CASSVTGEGPNEQYF
d_call: TRBD2; v_call: TRBV5-1; clone_size: -; j_call: TRBJ2-1; cdr3_nt: TGCGCCAGCAGCACCGGGACTAGCGGGAGTGTGGATGAGCAGTTCTTC; cdr3_aa: CASSTGTSGSVDEQFF
d_call: TRBD1; v_call: TRBV7-6; clone_size: -; j_call: TRBJ2-7; cdr3_nt: TGTGCCAGCAGCCCGGGACAGCTTACCGAGCAGTACTTC; cdr3_aa: CASSPGQLTEQYF
d_call: -; v_call: TRBV2; clone_size: -; j_call: TRBJ1-5; cdr3_nt: TGTGCCACCGACGACAGCGGCAATCAGCCCCAGCATTTT; cdr3_aa: CATDDSGNQPQHF
d_call: -; v_call: TRBV30; clone_size: -; j_call: TRBJ2-1; cdr3_nt: TGTGCCTGGAGGACTCACGGCGGGGCCTACAATGAGCAGTTCTTC; cdr3_aa: CAWRTHGGAYNEQFF
d_call: -; v_call: TRBV5-5; clone_size: -; j_call: TRBJ2-7; cdr3_nt: TGTGCCAGCACCTCCGGCTCCTACGAGCAGTACTTC; cdr3_aa: CASTSGSYEQYF
d_call: TRBD2; v_call: TRBV5-1; clone_size: -; j_call: TRBJ2-3; cdr3_nt: TGCGCCAGCAGCTTGGGCACGGGAGGGGATACGCAGTATTTT; cdr3_aa: CASSLGTGGDTQYF